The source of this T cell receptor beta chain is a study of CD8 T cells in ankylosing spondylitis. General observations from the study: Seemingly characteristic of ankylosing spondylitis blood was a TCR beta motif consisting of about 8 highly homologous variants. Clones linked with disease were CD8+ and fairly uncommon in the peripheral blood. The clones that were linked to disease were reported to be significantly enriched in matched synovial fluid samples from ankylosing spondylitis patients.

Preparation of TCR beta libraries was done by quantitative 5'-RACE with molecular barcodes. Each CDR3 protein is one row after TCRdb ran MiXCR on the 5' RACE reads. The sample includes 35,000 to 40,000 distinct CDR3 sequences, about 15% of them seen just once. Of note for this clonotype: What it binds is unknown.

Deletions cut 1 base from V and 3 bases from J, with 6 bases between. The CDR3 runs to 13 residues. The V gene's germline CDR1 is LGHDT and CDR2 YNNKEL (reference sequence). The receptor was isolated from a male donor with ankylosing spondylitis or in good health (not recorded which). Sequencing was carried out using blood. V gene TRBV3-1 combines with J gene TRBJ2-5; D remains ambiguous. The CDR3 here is CASSQGVEETQYF. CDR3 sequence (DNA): TGTGCCAGCAGCCAAGGGGTGGAAGAGACCCAGTACTTC.